This T cell receptor beta chain was recorded in a study of OX40 agonist ivuxolimab in advanced cancers. The method was immunoSEQ multiplex PCR; TCRdb's version includes in-frame clones alone and lacks a portion of them. The table has 40,000 to 55,000 clones, around 90% seen once. At baseline, cycle 4 day 1, and cycle 7 day 1, blood was sampled. With 7 bases removed from V and 5 bases from J, the gap between germline ends came to 23 bases. Germline CDR1 SGHDN, CDR2 FVKESK. This CDR3 is built from 16 residues. Study observations and caveats: There were, on average, more expanded clones in CD8+ T cells than in CD4+. People who partly responded at 0.1-3.0 mg/kg had some of the least clonal expansion seen.

A note on this clone: Antigen: not known.

The sample here was CD4+ or CD8+ T cells sorted from blood, taken in a trial of the OX40 agonist ivuxolimab. This receptor was obtained from an adult with an advanced solid tumor such as melanoma, head and neck, liver or kidney cancer. This rearrangement joins TRBV14 to TRBJ2-5; no clear D gene. CDR3 nucleotide sequence: TGTGCCAGCAACCCCCCAGGTGGTGGAAAAGGGGAGACCCAGTACTTC. Its protein product is CASNPPGGGKGETQYF.